This note documents a single TCR beta chain sequence. The antigen remains undetermined. The data were obtained in a study of T cell responses to AZD1222 COVID-19 vaccine. With 11 bases clipped from V and 10 bases from J, the junction kept 17 bases outside the gene matches. CDR1 is SEHNR, CDR2 FQNEAQ, per germline (reference sequence). The length of the CDR3 is 14 residues. Study-wide results and caveats: Sampling captured repertoires only after the peak T cell response. Dominant CD4 TCR responses targeted spike regions 160-218 and 743-854.

Sequencing used immunoSEQ multiplex PCR; TCRdb keeps in-frame clones, though not all of them. Counted here are around 130,000 clones, 80% to 90% occurring once; the ten biggest clones make up approximately 3.1%. This receptor was identified in an adult in good health. The chain couples TRBV7-9 to TRBJ2-1; 7 bases align to TRBD2. The material sequenced was peripheral blood, taken on day 0 of AZD1222 vaccination. The CDR3 bases are TGTGCCGGACGGGGGGAGGATAGGGCTAGGGAGCAGTTCTTC. Its protein product is CAGRGEDRAREQFF. Supplemented by reference TRBV7-9 and TRBJ2-1, the full variable domain reads DTGVSQNPRHKITKRGQNVTFRCDPISEHNRLYWYRQTLGQGPEFLTYFQNEAQLEKSRLLSDRFSAERPKGSFSTLEIQRTEQGDSAMYLCAGRGEDRAREQFFGPGTRLTVL.